This T cell receptor beta chain was captured by sequencing in a study of PD-L1 blockade in urothelial cancer. About the research overall: Blood analysis took place 3 weeks (second dose) and 6 weeks after treatment start. Median T cell yield from blood was around 140,000.

Time point denoted: pretreatment peripheral blood. Patients were diagnosed with urothelial carcinoma, either locally advanced or metastatic. The repertoire was sequenced with immunoSEQ multiplex PCR; TCRdb's copy has only in-frame clones and lacks some. Among some 89,000 clones listed, around 85% were seen once. The germline gives CDR1 SEHNR, CDR2 FQNEAQ (reference sequence). V was shortened by 3 bases and J by 3 bases, with 12 bases between the two germline ends. This CDR3 comprises 14 residues. This chain joins TRBV7-9 and TRBJ2-7; D gene unclear. This receptor was identified in a man aged 60 to 75 with urothelial cancer. Sequences were derived from PBMCs, sampled around atezolizumab (anti-PD-L1) treatment. CDR3 coding DNA: TGTGCCAGCAGCTTTGGAGAGAGCCTCTACGAGCAGTACTTC. This gives the protein CASSFGESLYEQYF. Together with reference TRBV7-9 and TRBJ2-7, the CDR3 gives the full variable domain: DTGVSQNPRHKITKRGQNVTFRCDPISEHNRLYWYRQTLGQGPEFLTYFQNEAQLEKSRLLSDRFSAERPKGSFSTLEIQRTEQGDSAMYLCASSFGESLYEQYFGPGTRLTVT.